A selection of T cell receptor beta chains follows, all from one sample in a study of OX40 agonist ivuxolimab in advanced cancers. Clones were sequenced by immunoSEQ multiplex PCR, and TCRdb holds only the in-frame ones, with some missing. The repertoire holds 90,000 to 100,000 clones, with roughly 80% as singletons. The input for sequencing was CD4+ or CD8+ T cells sorted from blood, taken in a trial of the OX40 agonist ivuxolimab. These receptor sequences come from an adult with an advanced solid tumor such as melanoma, head and neck, liver or kidney cancer. The CDR3 runs from the conserved cysteine through the conserved F or W. Fields, in order: CDR3 protein, CDR3 DNA, clone size, J gene, D gene, V gene. D genes are given only for firm matches. A row's size may be missing; if present it is once, few, many or a size class.

CASNPRGPGRYEQYF	TGCGCCAGCAATCCTCGGGGTCCGGGTCGGTACGAGCAGTACTTC	.	TRBJ2-7	.	TRBV5-1
CASSRNRGQPQHF	TGTGCCAGCAGTCGTAACAGGGGTCAGCCCCAGCATTTT	.	TRBJ1-5	TRBD1	TRBV28
CASSRPGQPWEQYF	TGTGCCAGCAGTCGTCCGGGACAGCCATGGGAGCAGTACTTC	few	TRBJ2-7	TRBD1	TRBV28
CASSPTPRNTEAFF	TGTGCCAGCTCACCGACACCGAGGAACACTGAAGCTTTCTTT	few	TRBJ1-1	.	TRBV18
CASSQGRSSYNSPLHF	TGCGCCAGCAGCCAGGGCAGGAGCTCCTATAATTCACCCCTCCACTTT	once	TRBJ1-6	.	TRBV4-3
CAVQGNTEAFF	TGTGCCGTTCAGGGGAACACTGAAGCTTTCTTT	.	TRBJ1-1	.	TRBV27
CASSLRQANTGELFF	TGCGCCAGCAGCCTCAGACAGGCGAACACCGGGGAGCTGTTTTTT	.	TRBJ2-2	.	TRBV5-1
CASSSTDDRYYGYTF	TGTGCCAGTAGTTCCACTGACGACAGATATTATGGCTACACCTTC	.	TRBJ1-2	.	TRBV19
CASSRRTFFSQDLTGNTIYF	TGTGCCAGCAGTCGGCGTACCTTCTTCTCACAGGACCTCACGGGAAACACCATATATTTT	.	TRBJ1-3	.	TRBV28
CASRPAGPGNTIYF	TGTGCCAGCAGGCCCGCAGGGCCTGGAAACACCATATATTTT	.	TRBJ1-3	.	TRBV6-5
CASSIFSGSTDTQYF	TGTGCCAGTAGTATCTTTTCAGGGAGCACAGATACGCAGTATTTT	.	TRBJ2-3	.	TRBV19
CASSPTNSPLHF	TGTGCCAGCAGCCCAACAAATTCACCCCTCCACTTT	.	TRBJ1-6	.	TRBV7-2
CASSLRTGYGYTF	TGTGCCAGCAGCTTAAGGACGGGCTATGGCTACACCTTC	.	TRBJ1-2	.	TRBV7-6
CASGTAWGEQYF	TGTGCCAGCGGAACCGCCTGGGGAGAGCAGTACTTC	few	TRBJ2-7	.	TRBV28
CASRGQSTGVTDTQYF	TGTGCCAGTAGAGGACAGTCAACGGGGGTCACAGATACGCAGTATTTT	few	TRBJ2-3	.	TRBV19
CASRLGLAGGEQYF	TGTGCCAGCAGACTAGGACTAGCGGGAGGCGAGCAGTACTTC	.	TRBJ2-7	TRBD2	TRBV6-5
CASSLQGSQPQHF	TGTGCCAGCAGTTTACAGGGTAGTCAGCCCCAGCATTTT	few	TRBJ1-5	.	TRBV28
CASSAFRGAVVMNTEAFF	TGTGCCAGCTCAGCCTTCAGGGGTGCGGTGGTAATGAACACTGAAGCTTTCTTT	.	TRBJ1-1	.	TRBV18
CASSPRGGTRGQFF	TGTGCCAGCAGCCCCCGAGGGGGGACTAGGGGGCAGTTCTTC	.	TRBJ2-1	TRBD2	TRBV9
CASNGLAGDSETQYF	TGTGCCAGCAACGGACTAGCGGGAGACTCGGAGACCCAGTACTTC	.	TRBJ2-5	TRBD2	TRBV7-9
CASSQGLGKNIQYF	TGTGCCAGCAGCCAGGGGTTGGGGAAAAACATTCAGTACTTC	.	TRBJ2-4	.	TRBV6-6
CASSLASDRATEAFF	TGTGCCAGCAGTCTTGCATCGGACAGGGCCACTGAAGCTTTCTTT	.	TRBJ1-1	TRBD1	TRBV27
CASSRRQNYEAFF	TGTGCCAGCAGTCGCAGACAGAATTATGAAGCTTTCTTT	.	TRBJ1-1	.	TRBV28
CASSEGGDYNEQFF	TGCGCCAGCAGTGAAGGGGGGGACTACAATGAGCAGTTCTTC	.	TRBJ2-1	.	TRBV10-1
CASSLRPGPYEQYF	TGTGCCAGCAGCCTAAGACCGGGACCCTACGAGCAGTACTTC	.	TRBJ2-7	.	TRBV4-2
CATKTGGEFDEQYF	TGTGCCACAAAGACAGGGGGCGAATTTGACGAGCAGTACTTC	.	TRBJ2-7	TRBD1	TRBV2
CASSWGQPRDGYTF	TGTGCCAGCAGCTGGGGACAGCCAAGGGATGGCTACACCTTC	.	TRBJ1-2	TRBD1	TRBV5-3
CATFFLGGLKLAKNIQYF	TGTGCCACCTTCTTCTTGGGGGGCCTTAAATTAGCCAAAAACATTCAGTACTTC	.	TRBJ2-4	.	TRBV15
CASSYGGLGNQPQHF	TGTGCCAGCAGTTACGGAGGGCTGGGCAATCAGCCCCAGCATTTT	.	TRBJ1-5	.	TRBV6-6
CSVGEMVTDTQYF	TGCAGCGTTGGGGAGATGGTCACAGATACGCAGTATTTT	few	TRBJ2-3	.	TRBV29-1
CSVEPGQGPYGYTF	TGCAGCGTTGAGCCGGGACAGGGACCGTATGGCTACACCTTC	.	TRBJ1-2	TRBD1	TRBV29-1
CASSPRSHLPQHF	TGTGCCAGCAGCCCCCGCTCCCACCTGCCCCAGCATTTT	.	TRBJ1-5	.	TRBV21-1
CASSLTGTGNTIYF	TGCGCCAGCAGCTTGACAGGGACTGGAAACACCATATATTTT	.	TRBJ1-3	.	TRBV5-1
CASSRGRGLNYGYTF	TGTGCCAGCAGCCGCGGCCGGGGGCTAAACTATGGCTACACCTTC	.	TRBJ1-2	.	TRBV9
CASSLGGQGSYEQYF	TGTGCCAGCAGCTTAGGGGGACAGGGCTCCTACGAGCAGTACTTC	few	TRBJ2-7	TRBD1	TRBV7-2
CASSDTPYEQYF	TGTGCCAGCAGTGATACCCCGTACGAGCAGTACTTC	.	TRBJ2-7	.	TRBV2
CSVRTLRETQYF	TGCAGCGTACGGACGTTGAGAGAGACCCAGTACTTC	few	TRBJ2-5	.	TRBV29-1
CASSLGPLETQYF	TGTGCCAGCAGCTTAGGACCGTTAGAGACCCAGTACTTC	.	TRBJ2-5	.	TRBV7-2
CASSIADSMGETQYF	TGTGCCAGTAGTATAGCCGACAGTATGGGGGAGACCCAGTACTTC	.	TRBJ2-5	.	TRBV19
CASSRAGGQPPNIQYF	TGTGCCAGCAGCAGGGCGGGGGGACAACCACCAAACATTCAGTACTTC	.	TRBJ2-4	TRBD2	TRBV5-5
CASSLTGTGLFF	TGTGCCAGCAGCCTGACTGGGACAGGGCTGTTTTTT	.	TRBJ1-4	TRBD1	TRBV28
CASSLELAGVGFF	TGCGCCAGCAGCTTGGAATTAGCGGGAGTGGGGTTCTTC	.	TRBJ2-1	TRBD2	TRBV5-1
CASTQLLYSNQPQHF	TGTGCCAGCACCCAGCTGCTTTATAGCAATCAGCCCCAGCATTTT	.	TRBJ1-5	.	TRBV6-1
CASGLSPSYEQYF	TGTGCTAGTGGTTTGTCGCCCTCTTACGAGCAGTACTTC	.	TRBJ2-7	.	TRBV12-5
CASSSGRGRDTEAFF	TGTGCCAGCTCATCGGGTAGGGGGCGGGACACTGAAGCTTTCTTT	.	TRBJ1-1	TRBD1	TRBV18
CASSPRLGEQYF	TGTGCCAGCAGCCCCCGGTTGGGCGAGCAGTACTTC	once	TRBJ2-7	.	TRBV7-2
CASRSGFYNSPLHF	TGTGCCAGCAGGAGCGGATTCTATAATTCACCCCTCCACTTT	.	TRBJ1-6	.	TRBV28
CASSFTSGVSYEQYF	TGTGCCAGCAGCTTCACTAGCGGGGTAAGCTACGAGCAGTACTTC	.	TRBJ2-7	TRBD2	TRBV7-2